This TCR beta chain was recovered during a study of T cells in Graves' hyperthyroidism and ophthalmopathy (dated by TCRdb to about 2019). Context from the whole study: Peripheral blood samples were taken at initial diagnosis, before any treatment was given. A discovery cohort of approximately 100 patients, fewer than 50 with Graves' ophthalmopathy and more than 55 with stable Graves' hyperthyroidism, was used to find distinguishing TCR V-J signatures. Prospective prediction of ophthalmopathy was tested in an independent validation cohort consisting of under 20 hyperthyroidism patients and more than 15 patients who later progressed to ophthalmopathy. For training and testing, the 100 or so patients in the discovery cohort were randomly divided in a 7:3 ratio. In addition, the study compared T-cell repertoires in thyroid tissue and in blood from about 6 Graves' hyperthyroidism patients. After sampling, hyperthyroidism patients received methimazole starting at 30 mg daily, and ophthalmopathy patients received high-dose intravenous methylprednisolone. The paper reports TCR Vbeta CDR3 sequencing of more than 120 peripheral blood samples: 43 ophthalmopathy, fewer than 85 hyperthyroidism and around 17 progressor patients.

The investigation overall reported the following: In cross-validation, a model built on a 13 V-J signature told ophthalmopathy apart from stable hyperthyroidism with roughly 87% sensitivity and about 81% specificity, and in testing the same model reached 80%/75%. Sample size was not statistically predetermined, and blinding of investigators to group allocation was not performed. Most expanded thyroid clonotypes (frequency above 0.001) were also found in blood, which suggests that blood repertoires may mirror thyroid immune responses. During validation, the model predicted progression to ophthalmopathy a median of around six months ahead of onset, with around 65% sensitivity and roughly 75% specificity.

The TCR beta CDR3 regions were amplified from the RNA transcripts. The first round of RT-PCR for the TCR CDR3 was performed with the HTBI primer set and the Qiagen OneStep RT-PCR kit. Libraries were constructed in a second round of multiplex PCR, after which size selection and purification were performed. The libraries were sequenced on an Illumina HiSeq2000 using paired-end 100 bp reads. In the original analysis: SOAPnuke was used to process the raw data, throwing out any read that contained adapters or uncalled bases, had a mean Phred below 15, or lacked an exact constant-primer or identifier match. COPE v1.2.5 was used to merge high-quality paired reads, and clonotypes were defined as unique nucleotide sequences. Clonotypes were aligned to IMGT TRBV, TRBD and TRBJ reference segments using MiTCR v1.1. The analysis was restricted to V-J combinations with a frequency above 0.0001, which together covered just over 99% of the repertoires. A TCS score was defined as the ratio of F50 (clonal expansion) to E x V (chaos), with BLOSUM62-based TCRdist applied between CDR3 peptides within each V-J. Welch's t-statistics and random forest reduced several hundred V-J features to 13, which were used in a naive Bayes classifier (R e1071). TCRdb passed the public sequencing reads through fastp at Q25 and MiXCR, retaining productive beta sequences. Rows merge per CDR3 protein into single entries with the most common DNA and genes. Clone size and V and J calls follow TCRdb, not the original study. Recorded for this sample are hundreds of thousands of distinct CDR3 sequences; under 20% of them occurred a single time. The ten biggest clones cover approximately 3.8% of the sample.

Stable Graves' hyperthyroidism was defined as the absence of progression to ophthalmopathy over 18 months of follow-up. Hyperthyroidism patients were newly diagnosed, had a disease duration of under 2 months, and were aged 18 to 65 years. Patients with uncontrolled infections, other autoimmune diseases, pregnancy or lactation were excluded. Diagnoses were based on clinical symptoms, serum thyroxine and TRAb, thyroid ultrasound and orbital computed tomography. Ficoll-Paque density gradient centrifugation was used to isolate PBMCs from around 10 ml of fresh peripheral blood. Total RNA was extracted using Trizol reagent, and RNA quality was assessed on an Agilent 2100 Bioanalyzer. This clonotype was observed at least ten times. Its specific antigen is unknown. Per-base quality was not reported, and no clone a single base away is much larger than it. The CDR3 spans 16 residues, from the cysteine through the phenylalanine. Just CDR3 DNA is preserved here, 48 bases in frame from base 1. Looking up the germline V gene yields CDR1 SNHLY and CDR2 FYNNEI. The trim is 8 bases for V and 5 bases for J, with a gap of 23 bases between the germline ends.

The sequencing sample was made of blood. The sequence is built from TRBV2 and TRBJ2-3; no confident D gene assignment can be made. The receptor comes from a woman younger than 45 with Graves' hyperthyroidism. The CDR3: CASFGLAPQRLDTQYF. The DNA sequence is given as TGTGCCAGCTTCGGGTTAGCTCCGCAGAGGCTAGATACGCAGTATTTT.